This TCR beta chain was sequenced in a study of T cell repertoires in cytomegalovirus infection. A remark on this clonotype: Its specificity is unknown.

TCRdb recomputed calls from the reads with MiXCR, one row per CDR3 protein. This sample has a few hundred thousand distinct CDR3 sequences, with roughly 42% found just once. The TCR sequence derives from a human donor in good health (CMV status not recorded). Some clones in this sample may be carry-over from other donors' samples. Source: cultured PBMCs, taken from culture after CMV antigen stimulation.

CDR3 bases: TGTGCCAGCAGTTCGGCTAGCGGAGAGAACACCGGGGAGCTGTTTTTT. This sequence encodes CASSSASGENTGELFF. The chain combines TRBV12-3 or TRBV12-4 with TRBJ2-2; 7 nucleotides match TRBD2. The CDR3 covers 16 residues. J was trimmed by 1 base and V by 4 bases; bases with no gene match: 6.